The next 8 T cell receptor beta chains were all read from a single sample in a study of blood T cells in healthy people across ages. Sample-barcoded 5' priming and a J-beta primer mix drove a second PCR of 7 to 11 cycles. TCRdb re-called the 5' RACE reads with MiXCR, one entry per CDR3 protein. The profile covers approximately 800,000 distinct CDR3 sequences, with nearly 60% appearing a single time and approximately 21% taken by the ten largest. Sequenced: blood. The source of these receptors is a man aged 25 to 45 in good health.

In its sample, this clonotype was seen a few times. The junction differs from germline at one of its ends, possibly a read error. The V gene is TRBV27, the J gene TRBJ2-7; TRBD1 matches at 8 bases. Germline CDR1 MNHEY, CDR2 SMNVEV (reference sequence). The CDR3 is 15 amino acids. CDR3 in DNA: TGTGCCAGCACTTTAGCCGGACAGGGTTCTTGGGAGCAGTACTTC. Translating gives CASTLAGQGSWEQYF.

The chain carries TRBV20-1 and TRBJ2-7; D might be TRBD2 (6 bases). V was trimmed by 3 bases and J by 6 bases, leaving 18 bases between them. The CDR3 totals 14 residues. Germline values: CDR1 DFQATT, CDR2 SNEGSKA (reference sequence). The CDR3 bases are TGCAGTGCTAGGATGGGAGGCCGGGACGGCGAGCAGTACTTC. Its translation: CSARMGGRDGEQYF.

The chain links TRBV5-1 to TRBJ1-6; D not certain. The germline V gene has CDR1 SGHRS and CDR2 YFSETQ. V lost 0 bases, J lost 18 bases, and 22 bases lay in between. The CDR3 loop spans 15 amino acids. CDR3 sequence reads: CASSLGTLAGSPPHF. CDR3 in DNA: TGCGCCAGCAGCTTGGGCACACTTGCGGGTTCACCTCCCCACTTT. The full variable domain, with the rest looked up from reference TRBV5-1 and TRBJ1-6, is KAGVTQTPRYLIKTRGQQVTLSCSPISGHRSVSWYQQTPGQGLQFLFEYFSETQRNKGNFPGRFSGRQFSNSRSEMNVSTLELGDSALYLCASSLGTLAGSPPHFGNGTRLTVT.

This chain joins TRBV27 and TRBJ2-7, with no clear D. CDR3 length: 11 residues. The V end was cut by 1 base, the J end by 3 bases, with 1 base between. Germline V gene lookup returns CDR1 MNHEY and CDR2 SMNVEV (reference sequence). DNA for the CDR3: TGTGCCAGCAGTTTATGCTACGAGCAGTACTTC. Its translation is CASSLCYEQYF.

In its sample, this clonotype was seen a few times. V gene TRBV7-2 combines with J gene TRBJ2-7, with 12 nucleotides matching TRBD2. Germline V gene sequence: CDR1 SGHTA, CDR2 FQGNSA. V dropped 6 bases and J dropped 6; count of bases not matched to a gene: 9. CDR3 size: 15 residues. DNA for the CDR3: TGTGCCAGCAGGTCTACACTAGCGGGAGGTCCCGAGCAGTACTTC. It is translated as CASRSTLAGGPEQYF.

V is TRBV27 and J is TRBJ1-2, with 7 bases aligning to TRBD1. V shed 5 bases, J shed 4 bases, and the junction held 4 bases outside the gene matches. Germline loops: CDR1 MNHEY, CDR2 SMNVEV (reference sequence). The CDR3 length is 13 residues. The CDR3 DNA follows: TGTGCCAGCAGTAAGGGACAGTTCTATGGCTACACCTTC. It yields the protein CASSKGQFYGYTF.

The chain combines TRBV27 with TRBJ2-3, with D possibly matching TRBD1 (6 bases). This CDR3 has 13 residues. V lost 9 bases and J lost 3, with 13 bases in between. The germline gives CDR1 MNHEY, CDR2 SMNVEV (reference sequence). The CDR3 DNA sequence: TGTGCCAGTCGGAAAACAGGGACAGATACGCAGTATTTT. Amino acid sequence: CASRKTGTDTQYF.

The chain recombines TRBV3-1 with TRBJ2-7; 9 nucleotides agree with TRBD2. The CDR3 runs to 16 residues. Losses at the gene ends were 4 bases for V and 3 bases for J; bases not matched to a gene: 10. CDR1 LGHDT and CDR2 YNNKEL come from the germline V gene (reference sequence). The CDR3 reads CASSPGTSLPGYEQYF. The CDR3 DNA follows: TGTGCCAGCAGCCCCGGGACTAGCCTCCCCGGCTACGAGCAGTACTTC.